Sequencing of this TCR beta chain was carried out in a study of blood T cell repertoires in COVID-19. Method: immunoSEQ multiplex PCR; TCRdb's copy keeps in-frame clones and lacks some. The sample lists about 160,000 clones; more than 75% were seen once. The CDR3 is 16 amino acids. In germline, CDR1 is LNHNV, CDR2 YYDKDF (reference sequence). Losses at the gene ends were 0 bases for V and 5 bases for J; bases not matched to a gene: 6. The sequencing sample was made of peripheral blood. This clonotype was obtained from a man between 65 and 85 years old with acute or convalescent COVID-19. The chain employs TRBV15 and TRBJ1-2; 10 bases map to TRBD1. CDR3 coding DNA: TGTGCCACCAGCAGAGACCCGGGACAGGGGATATATGGCTACACCTTC. Protein sequence: CATSRDPGQGIYGYTF. The full variable domain, its missing parts supplied by reference TRBV15 and TRBJ1-2, is DAMVIQNPRYQVTQFGKPVTLSCSQTLNHNVMYWYQQKSSQAPKLLFHYYDKDFNNEADTPDNFQSRRPNTSFCFLDIRSPGLGDTAMYLCATSRDPGQGIYGYTFGSGTRLTVV.